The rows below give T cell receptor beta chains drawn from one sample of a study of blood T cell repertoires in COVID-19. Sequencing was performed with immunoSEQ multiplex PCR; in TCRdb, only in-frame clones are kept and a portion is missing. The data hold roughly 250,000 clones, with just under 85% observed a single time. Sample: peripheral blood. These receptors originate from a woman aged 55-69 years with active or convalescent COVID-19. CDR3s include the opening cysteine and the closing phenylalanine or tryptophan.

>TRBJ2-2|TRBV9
CASARSLGAPSGELFF
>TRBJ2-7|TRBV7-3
CASSPTHDSYEQYF
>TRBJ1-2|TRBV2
CASSETANYGYTF
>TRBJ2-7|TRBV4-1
CASTQGRGGPYEQYF
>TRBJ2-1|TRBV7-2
CASSTTSGREQFF
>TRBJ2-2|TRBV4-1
CASSQDQTSGPTGELFF
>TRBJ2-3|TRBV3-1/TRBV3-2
CASSVIASTDTQYF
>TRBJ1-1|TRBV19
CASSMASGGTYTEAFF
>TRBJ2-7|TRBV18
CASSPAGMREQYF
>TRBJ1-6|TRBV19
CASSPKASARAYNSPLHF
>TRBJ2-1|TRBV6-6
CASSLQGTNEQFF
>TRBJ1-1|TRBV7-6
CASSSTGLNTEAFF
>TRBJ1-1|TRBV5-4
CASSLKQGMNTEAFF
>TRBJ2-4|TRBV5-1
CASSLPQGRPEGVAKNIQYF
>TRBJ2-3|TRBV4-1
CASSQEVSWGQGAPDTQYF
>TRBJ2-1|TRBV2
CASRQTGEQFF
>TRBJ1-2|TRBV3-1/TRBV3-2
CASSQARNRGLGYGYTF
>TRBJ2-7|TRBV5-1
CASSLARGPPDEQYF
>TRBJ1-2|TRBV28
CASSLAGVNYGYTF
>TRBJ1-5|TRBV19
CASSGQGDIQPQHF
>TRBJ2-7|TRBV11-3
CASSLAAYEQYF
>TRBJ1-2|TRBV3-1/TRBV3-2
CASRAGGRYGYTF
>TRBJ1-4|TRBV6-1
CASSEAGGRLFF
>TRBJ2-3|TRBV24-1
CATSERGLAGESPDTQYF
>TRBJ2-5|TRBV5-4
CASSLGLPGTSQETQYF
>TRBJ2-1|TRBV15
CATSRGAGNEQFF
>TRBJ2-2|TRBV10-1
CASGRTPGVGGTGELFF
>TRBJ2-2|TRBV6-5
CALLGTRGTGELFF